This TCR beta chain was recovered during a study of shared clonotypes between healthy human individuals. Study-wide context: Each donor's CD4 naive and CD4 memory cells filled three plates apiece, CD8 naive two, and CD8 memory one.

Naive CD8 cells, CD45RO-negative and positively selected for CCR7, excluded terminally differentiated effector memory CD45RA+ cells. Assay runs were performed at deep level. The assay was immunoSEQ multiplex PCR, and TCRdb's table has in-frame clones only and misses some. The sample records roughly 2.1 million clones, 85% to 95% being singletons. With respect to this clone: What it recognizes is unknown.

CDR3 length: 14 residues. V was pared by 0 bases and J by 4 bases, with 10 bases between. Findings and caveats of the study: Some clonotypes were shared by all four sorted-subset donors, while others were not shared. The non-shared ones had lower generation probabilities than the shared ones. The study generally estimated greater richness for naive than memory subsets.

V is TRBV5-3 and J is TRBJ2-5; D possibly corresponds to TRBD2 (6 bases). TRBV5-3 carries the ORF label, with uncertain function. The sequence came from a man aged 18 to 35 in good health. Some clones in this sample may be carry-over from other donors' samples. Sequencing input: naive CD8+ T cells from PBMCs. In DNA, the CDR3 is TGTGCCAGAAGCTTGGGAGCGCGGGGAGAGACCCAGTACTTC. The encoded protein is CARSLGARGETQYF.